Ten or more counts support the clone carrying this T cell receptor (beta chain). CDR1 is LNHDA and CDR2 is SQIVND in the germline V gene (reference sequence). The CDR3 spans 13 residues. Trimming cost V 0 bases and J 6 bases, with 5 bases left between them. Each molecule of TCR cDNA was tagged with one unique molecular identifier. Each CDR3 protein is one row after TCRdb ran MiXCR on the 5' RACE reads. This table has under 80,000 distinct CDR3 sequences, under 7.5% appearing once. This sample is drawn from a study of spatial heterogeneity in lung cancer. The time point is: sample taken at primary tumor resection. No cell sorting; template was whole RNA from tumor, lung tissue or PBMC.

The sequencing used PBMCs, collected at surgery. V gene TRBV19 combines with J gene TRBJ2-2, with D uncertain. This TCR derives from a female donor with early-stage non-small cell lung cancer. The CDR3 sequence: CASSIDLAGELFF. For the CDR3, the DNA is TGTGCCAGTAGTATAGATCTTGCCGGGGAGCTGTTTTTT.